The clone carrying this TCR beta chain was counted once. The antigen remains unidentified. This sample was taken from a study of Tregs in tolerant kidney transplant recipients. Whole-study results and caveats: Activated donor B cell expansion appeared to reveal the most relevant donor-specific TCRbeta repertoire. The small number of patients limits these findings pending further validation. No direct test of biological reproducibility was done here.

Using immunoSEQ multiplex PCR, the repertoire was profiled, and TCRdb retains in-frame clones only, with some absent. The table shows roughly 120,000 clones, with roughly nine tenths occurring only once. The germline CDR1 and CDR2 sequences are LGHNA and YNFKEQ. There are 16 residues in the CDR3. Between the trimmed V and J ends, which lost 1 base and 0 bases, there was a span of 12 bases. The chain combines TRBV4-2 with TRBJ1-2, with D possibly TRBD1 on 5 matching bases. The TCR sequence derives from a human donor in good health. Source material: CD4+ T cells from blood. CDR3 sequence (DNA): TGTGCCAGCAGCCAAGTTAGTGAACAGGCTAACTATGGCTACACCTTC. Protein: CASSQVSEQANYGYTF.